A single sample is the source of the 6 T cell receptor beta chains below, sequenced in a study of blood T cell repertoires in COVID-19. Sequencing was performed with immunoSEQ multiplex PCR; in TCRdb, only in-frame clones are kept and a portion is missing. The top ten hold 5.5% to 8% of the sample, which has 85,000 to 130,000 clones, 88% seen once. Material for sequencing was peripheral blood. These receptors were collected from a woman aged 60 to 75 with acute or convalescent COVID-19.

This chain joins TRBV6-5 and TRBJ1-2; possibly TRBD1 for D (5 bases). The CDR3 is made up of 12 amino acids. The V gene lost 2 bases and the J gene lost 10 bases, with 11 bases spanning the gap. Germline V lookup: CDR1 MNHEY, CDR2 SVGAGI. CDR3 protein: CASSYDRLYYTF. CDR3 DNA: TGTGCCAGCAGTTACGACAGATTGTACTACACCTTC.

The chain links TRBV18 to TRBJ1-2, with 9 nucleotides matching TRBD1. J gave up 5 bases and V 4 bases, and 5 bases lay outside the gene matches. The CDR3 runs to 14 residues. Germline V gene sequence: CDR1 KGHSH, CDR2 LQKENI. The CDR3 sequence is CASSLQGAWYGYTF. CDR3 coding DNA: TGTGCCAGCTCACTACAGGGGGCTTGGTATGGCTACACCTTC.

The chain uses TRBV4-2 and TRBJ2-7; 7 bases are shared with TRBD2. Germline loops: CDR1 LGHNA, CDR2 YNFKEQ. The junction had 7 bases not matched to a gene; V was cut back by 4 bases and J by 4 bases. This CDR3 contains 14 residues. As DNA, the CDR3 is TGTGCCAGCAGCCCCGGACTAGATGCGTACGAGCAGTACTTC. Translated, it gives CASSPGLDAYEQYF.

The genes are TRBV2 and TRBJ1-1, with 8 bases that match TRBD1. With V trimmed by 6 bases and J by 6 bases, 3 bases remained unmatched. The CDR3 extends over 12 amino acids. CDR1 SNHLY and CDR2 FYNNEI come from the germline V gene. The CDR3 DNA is TGTGCCAGCAGGGTACAGGGGGCTGAAGCTTTCTTT. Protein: CASRVQGAEAFF.

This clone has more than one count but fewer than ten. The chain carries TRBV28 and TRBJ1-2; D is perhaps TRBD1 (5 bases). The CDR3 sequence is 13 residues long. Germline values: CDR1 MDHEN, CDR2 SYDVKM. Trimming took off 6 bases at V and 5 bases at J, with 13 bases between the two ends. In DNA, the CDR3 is TGTGCCAGCAGCAGAGGGACTCTTTATGGCTACACCTTC. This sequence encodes CASSRGTLYGYTF.

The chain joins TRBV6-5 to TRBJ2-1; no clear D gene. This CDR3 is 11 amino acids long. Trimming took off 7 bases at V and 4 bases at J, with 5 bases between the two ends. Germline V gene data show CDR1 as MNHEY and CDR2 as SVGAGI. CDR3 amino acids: CASTPYNEQFF. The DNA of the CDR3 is TGTGCCAGCACTCCGTACAATGAGCAGTTCTTC.